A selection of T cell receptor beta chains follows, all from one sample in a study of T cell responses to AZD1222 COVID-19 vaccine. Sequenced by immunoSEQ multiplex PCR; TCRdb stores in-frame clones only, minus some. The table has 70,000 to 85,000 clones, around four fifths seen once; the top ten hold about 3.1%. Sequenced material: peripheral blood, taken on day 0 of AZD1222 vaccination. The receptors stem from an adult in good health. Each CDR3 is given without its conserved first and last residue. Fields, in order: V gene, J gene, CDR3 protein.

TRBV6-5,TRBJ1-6,ASREGNSPLH
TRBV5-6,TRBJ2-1,ASSLGTGTYVNEQF
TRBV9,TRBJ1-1,ASSVGGAATEAF
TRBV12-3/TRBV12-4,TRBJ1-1,ASSLAVRAAAF
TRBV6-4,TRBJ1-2,ASSDFHGGTSGGYT
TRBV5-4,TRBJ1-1,ASRPDRARTEAF
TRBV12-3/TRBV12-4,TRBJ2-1,ASSPTSGVVRF
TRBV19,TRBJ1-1,ASSIDKSTEAF
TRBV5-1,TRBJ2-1,ASSLGGGQPHNEQF
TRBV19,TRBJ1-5,ASSGTGGHQPQH
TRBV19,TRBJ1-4,ASSKRQGTDEKLF
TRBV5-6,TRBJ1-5,ASSETRGPSNQPQH
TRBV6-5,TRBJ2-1,ASSYIEGRSYNEQF
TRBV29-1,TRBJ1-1,SVGRGRDEAF
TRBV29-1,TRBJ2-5,SVDWDLQETQY
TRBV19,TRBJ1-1,ATLRGGSEAF
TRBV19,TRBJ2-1,ASSIDRTGFFNEQF
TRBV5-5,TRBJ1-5,ASSHLFDNQPQH
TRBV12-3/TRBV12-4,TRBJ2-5,ASSFNSVETQY
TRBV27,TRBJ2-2,ASSWGIAGTRGELF
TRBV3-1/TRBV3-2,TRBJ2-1,ASSLDTREQF
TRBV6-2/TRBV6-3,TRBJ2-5,ASSPHGETQY
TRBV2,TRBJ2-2,ASSERGTTGELF
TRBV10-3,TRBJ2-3,AISESRGTSSTDTQY
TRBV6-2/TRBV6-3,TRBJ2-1,ASCPRPGNEQF
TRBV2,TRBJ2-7,ASSPRQGKKTIYEQY
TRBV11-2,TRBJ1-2,ASSLTSRTGYGYT
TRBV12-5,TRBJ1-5,ASDQAGEGNQPQH
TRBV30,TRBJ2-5,AWRGDQETQY
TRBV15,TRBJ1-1,ATSPGNTEAF
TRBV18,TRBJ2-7,ASSKTSGRGDEQY
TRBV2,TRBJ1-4,ASTEDRREKLF
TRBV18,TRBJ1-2,ASSADGTST